The 7 T cell receptor beta chains listed next were all sequenced from one sample in a study of cytomegalovirus exposure and HLA in healthy donors. 60 Vbeta and 13 Jbeta primers were used in PCR. Data came from immunoSEQ multiplex PCR; TCRdb stores just in-frame clones and leaves some out. The sample comprises about 210,000 clones, 70% to 80% of which are singletons, and less than 15% rests with the top ten. The sample was PBMCs. The receptors stem from a woman younger than 45 in good health and CMV-seropositive.

This sequence joins TRBV4-3 and TRBJ1-4; weak D call: TRBD1 (5 bases). Trimming stripped 4 bases from V and 2 bases from J, with 11 bases between. The CDR3 sequence is 15 residues long. Germline-derived CDR1 and CDR2 are LGHNA and YSLEER. CDR3 in amino acids: CASSPGTATNEKLFF. CDR3 sequence (DNA): TGCGCCAGCAGCCCTGGGACTGCGACTAATGAAAAACTGTTTTTT.

The V gene is TRBV10-3, the J gene TRBJ1-1; 8 nucleotides line up with TRBD1. This CDR3 spans 16 amino acids. Trimming cost V 0 bases and J 4 bases; bases outside gene matches: 7. Looked up from germline, CDR1 is ENHRY and CDR2 is SYGVKD. The chain's CDR3 is CAISESGRGRGTEAFF. CDR3 nucleotide sequence: TGTGCCATCAGTGAGTCGGGCAGGGGGCGAGGCACTGAAGCTTTCTTT.

Regarding this clone: This specimen includes other DNA sequences encoding the same CDR3. V is TRBV5-1 and J is TRBJ2-3; D is perhaps TRBD2 (6 bases). Germline-derived CDR1 and CDR2 are SGHRS and YFSETQ. This CDR3 is 15 amino acids long. V was trimmed by 1 base and J by 2 bases, leaving 11 bases between them. The CDR3 sequence: CASSLTGGFTDTQYF. CDR3 DNA sequence: TGCGCCAGCAGCTTGACAGGAGGGTTCACAGATACGCAGTATTTT.

This chain joins TRBV6-1 and TRBJ2-5; 10 nucleotides match TRBD2. J was trimmed by 1 base and V by 7 bases; bases with no gene match: 3. The length of the CDR3 is 14 residues. CDR1 is MNHNS and CDR2 is SASEGT in the germline V gene. The CDR3 spells CASNPSGGQETQYF. CDR3 sequence (DNA): TGTGCCAGCAACCCTAGCGGGGGCCAAGAGACCCAGTACTTC.

This chain links TRBV19 with TRBJ1-5; no clear D. V dropped 2 bases and J dropped 0 bases, with 8 bases sitting between them. The CDR3 consists of 15 residues. Germline V gives CDR1 LNHDA, CDR2 SQIVND (reference sequence). CDR3 loop: CASSITADSNQPQHF. Written as DNA, the CDR3 is TGTGCCAGTAGTATAACGGCGGATAGCAATCAGCCCCAGCATTTT.

The chain uses TRBV4-2 and TRBJ2-5; TRBD1 matches 10 bases. The J call may be wrong; the DNA end is better matched by TRBJ2-7. Germline CDR1 reads LGHNA; CDR2 reads YNFKEQ. The CDR3 has 15 residues. CDR3 bases: TGTGCCAGCAGCCTAAGGACAGGGGGCTCCTACGAGCAGTACTTC. Residues: CASSLRTGGSYEQYF.

CDR3 sequence reads: CASSPSGARSLQYF. DNA of the CDR3: TGTGCCAGCAGCCCCAGCGGGGCCCGCTCTCTGCAGTACTTC. The chain joins TRBV7-2 to TRBJ2-7, with 7 bases matching TRBD2. CDR3 length: 14 residues. Looked up from germline, CDR1 is SGHTA and CDR2 is FQGNSA. V shed 5 bases and J 9 bases; nucleotides not matched to a gene: 13.